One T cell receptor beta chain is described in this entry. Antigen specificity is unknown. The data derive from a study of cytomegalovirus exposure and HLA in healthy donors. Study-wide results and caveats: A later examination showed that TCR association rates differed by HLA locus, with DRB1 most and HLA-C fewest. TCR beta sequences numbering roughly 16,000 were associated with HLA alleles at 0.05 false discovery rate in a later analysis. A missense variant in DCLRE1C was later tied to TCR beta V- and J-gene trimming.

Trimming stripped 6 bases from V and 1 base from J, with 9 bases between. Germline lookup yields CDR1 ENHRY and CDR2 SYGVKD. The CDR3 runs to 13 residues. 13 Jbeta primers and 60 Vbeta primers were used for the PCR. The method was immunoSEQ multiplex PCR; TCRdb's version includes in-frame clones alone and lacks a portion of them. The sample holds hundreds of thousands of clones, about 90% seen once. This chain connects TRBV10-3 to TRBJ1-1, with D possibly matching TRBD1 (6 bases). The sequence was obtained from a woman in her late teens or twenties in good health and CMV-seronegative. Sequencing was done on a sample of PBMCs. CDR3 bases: TGTGCCATCAGCCGGACAGAGAACACTGAAGCTTTCTTT. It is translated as CAISRTENTEAFF.